This TCR beta chain appears in the sequencing data of a study of breast tumors, draining lymph nodes, adjacent tissues. Broader study findings: Data only fit, rather than demonstrated, lymph node origin of most tumor T cells. Most tumor T cells seemingly derive from lymph node, then expand in tumor. Tumor and nontumor repertoires were significantly more similar in luminal-like than in basal-like breast cancer. Compared with lymph nodes, tumors were less diverse; compared with nontumor tissue, more.

TCRdb passed the multiplex PCR reads through MiXCR, listing each CDR3 protein once. The sample has tens of thousands of distinct CDR3 sequences, approximately 29% seen once. Axillary draining lymph nodes of breast cancer patients supplied the node samples. In regard to this clonotype: Its target is unknown.

With 1 base removed from V and 1 base from J, the gap between germline ends came to 7 bases. The CDR3 is 13 amino acids. CDR1 and CDR2 (germline): GTSNPN, SVGIG (reference sequence). Material for sequencing was axillary lymph node tissue. The genes are TRBV30 and TRBJ1-1; possible D gene TRBD1, 5 bases. The sequence was collected from a female donor with breast cancer. Some clones in this sample may be carry-over from other donors' samples. CDR3 sequence: CAWSDRPNTEAFF. The CDR3 nucleotides read TGTGCCTGGAGTGACAGGCCGAACACTGAAGCTTTCTTT.